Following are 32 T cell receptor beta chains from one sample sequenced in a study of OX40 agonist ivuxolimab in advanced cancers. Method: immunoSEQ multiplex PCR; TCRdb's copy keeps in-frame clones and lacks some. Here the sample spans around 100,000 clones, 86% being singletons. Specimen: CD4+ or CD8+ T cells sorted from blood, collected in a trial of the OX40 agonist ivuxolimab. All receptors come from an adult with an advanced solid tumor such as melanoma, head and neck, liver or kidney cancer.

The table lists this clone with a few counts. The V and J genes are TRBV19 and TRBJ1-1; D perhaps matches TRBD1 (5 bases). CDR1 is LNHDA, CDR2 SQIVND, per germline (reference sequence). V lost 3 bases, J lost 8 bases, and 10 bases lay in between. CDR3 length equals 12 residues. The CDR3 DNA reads TGTGCCAGTAGTATGGTGGCAGGGGAAGCTTTCTTT. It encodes CASSMVAGEAFF.

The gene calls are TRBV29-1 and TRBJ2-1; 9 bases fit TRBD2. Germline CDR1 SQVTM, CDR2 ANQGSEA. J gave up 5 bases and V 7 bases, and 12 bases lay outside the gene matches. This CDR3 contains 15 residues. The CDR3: CSANGLAGTNNEQFF. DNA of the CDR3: TGCAGCGCTAATGGGCTAGCGGGGACGAACAATGAGCAGTTCTTC.

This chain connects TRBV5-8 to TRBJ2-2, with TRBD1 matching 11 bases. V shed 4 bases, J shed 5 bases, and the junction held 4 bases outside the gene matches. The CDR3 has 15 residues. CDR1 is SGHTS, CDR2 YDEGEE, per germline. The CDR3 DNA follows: TGTGCCAGCAGCCTCGGGACAGGGGGAACCGGGGAGCTGTTTTTT. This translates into CASSLGTGGTGELFF.

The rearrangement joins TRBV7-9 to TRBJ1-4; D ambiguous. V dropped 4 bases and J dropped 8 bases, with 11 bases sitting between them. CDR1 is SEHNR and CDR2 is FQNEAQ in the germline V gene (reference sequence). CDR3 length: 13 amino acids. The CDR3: CASSSLEWEKLFF. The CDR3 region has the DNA TGTGCCAGCAGCTCTCTGGAGTGGGAAAAACTGTTTTTT.

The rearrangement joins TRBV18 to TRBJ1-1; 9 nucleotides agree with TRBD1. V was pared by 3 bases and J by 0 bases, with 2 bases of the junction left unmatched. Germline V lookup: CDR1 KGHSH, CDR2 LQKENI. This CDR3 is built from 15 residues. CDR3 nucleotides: TGTGCCAGCTCACCGGGACAGGGCCTGAACACTGAAGCTTTCTTT. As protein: CASSPGQGLNTEAFF.

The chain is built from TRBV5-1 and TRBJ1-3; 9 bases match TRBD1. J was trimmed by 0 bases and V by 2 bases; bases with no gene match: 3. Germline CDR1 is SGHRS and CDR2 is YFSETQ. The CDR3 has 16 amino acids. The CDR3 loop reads CASSFGQGSSGNTIYF. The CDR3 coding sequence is TGCGCCAGCAGCTTCGGACAGGGGAGCTCTGGAAACACCATATATTTT.

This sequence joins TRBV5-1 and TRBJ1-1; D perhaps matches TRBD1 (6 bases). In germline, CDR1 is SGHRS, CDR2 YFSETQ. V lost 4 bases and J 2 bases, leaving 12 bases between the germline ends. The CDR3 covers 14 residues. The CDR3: CASSPGQPNTEAFF. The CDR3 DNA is TGCGCCAGCAGCCCGGGACAACCTAACACTGAAGCTTTCTTT.

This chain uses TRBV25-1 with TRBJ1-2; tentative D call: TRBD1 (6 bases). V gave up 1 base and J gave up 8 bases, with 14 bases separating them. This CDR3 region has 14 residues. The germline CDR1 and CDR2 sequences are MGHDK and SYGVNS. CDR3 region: CASSELGGLWGYTF. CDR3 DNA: TGTGCCAGCAGTGAATTGGGGGGCCTCTGGGGCTACACCTTC.

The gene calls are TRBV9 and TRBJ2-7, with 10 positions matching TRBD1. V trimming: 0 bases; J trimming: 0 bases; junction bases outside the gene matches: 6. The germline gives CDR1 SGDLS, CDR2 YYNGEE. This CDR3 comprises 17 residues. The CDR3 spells CASSVGHRTGGSYEQYF. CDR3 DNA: TGTGCCAGCAGCGTAGGCCATAGGACAGGGGGCTCCTACGAGCAGTACTTC.

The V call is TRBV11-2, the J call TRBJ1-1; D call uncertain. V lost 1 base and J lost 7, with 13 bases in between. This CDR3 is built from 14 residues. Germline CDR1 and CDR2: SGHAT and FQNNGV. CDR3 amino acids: CASSLGSGGIEAFF. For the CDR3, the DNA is TGTGCCAGCAGCTTAGGGTCCGGAGGAATTGAAGCTTTCTTT.

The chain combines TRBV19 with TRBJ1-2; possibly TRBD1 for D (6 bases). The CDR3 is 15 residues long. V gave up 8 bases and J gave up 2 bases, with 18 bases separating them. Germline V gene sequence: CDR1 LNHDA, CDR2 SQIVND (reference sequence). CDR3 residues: CASALNGGRNYGYTF. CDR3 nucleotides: TGTGCCAGTGCCCTTAACGGGGGCAGGAACTATGGCTACACCTTC. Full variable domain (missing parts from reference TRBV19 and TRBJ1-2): DGGITQSPKYLFRKEGQNVTLSCEQNLNHDAMYWYRQDPGQGLRLIYYSQIVNDFQKGDIAEGYSVSREKKESFPLTVTSAQKNPTAFYLCASALNGGRNYGYTFGSGTRLTVV.

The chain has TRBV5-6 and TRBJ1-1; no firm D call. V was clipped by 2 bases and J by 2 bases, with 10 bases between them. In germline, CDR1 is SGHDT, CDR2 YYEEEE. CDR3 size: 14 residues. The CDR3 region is CASSFPRTNTEAFF. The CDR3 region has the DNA TGTGCCAGCAGCTTTCCAAGGACCAACACTGAAGCTTTCTTT.

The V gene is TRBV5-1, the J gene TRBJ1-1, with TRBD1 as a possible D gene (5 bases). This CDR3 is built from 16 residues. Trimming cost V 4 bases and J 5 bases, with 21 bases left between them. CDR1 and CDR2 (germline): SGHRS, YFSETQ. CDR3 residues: CASSTRPQGENTEAFF. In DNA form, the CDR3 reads TGCGCCAGCAGCACTAGACCCCAGGGAGAGAATACTGAAGCTTTCTTT.

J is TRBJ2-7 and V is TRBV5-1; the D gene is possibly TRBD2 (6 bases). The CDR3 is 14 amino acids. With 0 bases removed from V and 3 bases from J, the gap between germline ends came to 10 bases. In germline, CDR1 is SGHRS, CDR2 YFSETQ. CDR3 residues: CASSLGRGDYEQYF. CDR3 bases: TGCGCCAGCAGCTTGGGGCGGGGAGACTACGAGCAGTACTTC.

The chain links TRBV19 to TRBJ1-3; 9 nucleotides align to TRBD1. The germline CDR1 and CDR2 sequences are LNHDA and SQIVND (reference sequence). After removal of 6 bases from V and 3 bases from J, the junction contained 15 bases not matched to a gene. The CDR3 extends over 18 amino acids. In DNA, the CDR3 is TGTGCCAGTAGCTTATACTTATCCGGGACAGGGTTTGGAAACACCATATATTTT. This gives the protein CASSLYLSGTGFGNTIYF.

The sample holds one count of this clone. CDR3 sequence reads: CASSDWTRNGYTF. The CDR3 region has the DNA TGTGCCAGCAGCGACTGGACACGAAATGGCTACACCTTC. The chain employs TRBV7-2 and TRBJ1-2; D may be TRBD1 (5 bases). The CDR3 is 13 residues long. The ends were cut back, 5 bases at V and 6 bases at J, with 13 bases in the middle. CDR1 SGHTA and CDR2 FQGNSA come from the germline V gene.

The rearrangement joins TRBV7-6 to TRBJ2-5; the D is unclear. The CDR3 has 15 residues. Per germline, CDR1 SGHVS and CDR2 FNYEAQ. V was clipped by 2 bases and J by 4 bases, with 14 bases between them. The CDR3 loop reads CASSLSWVARETQYF. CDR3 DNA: TGTGCCAGCAGCTTATCTTGGGTAGCCCGAGAGACCCAGTACTTC.

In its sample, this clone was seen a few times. CDR3 region: CSGQGDTEAFF. CDR3 coding DNA: TGCAGTGGACAGGGGGACACTGAAGCTTTCTTT. The V gene is TRBV20-1, the J gene TRBJ1-1; 9 bases are shared with TRBD1. Germline CDR1 DFQATT, CDR2 SNEGSKA (reference sequence). This CDR3 is built from 11 residues. V shed 7 bases and J 3 bases; nucleotides not matched to a gene: 0.

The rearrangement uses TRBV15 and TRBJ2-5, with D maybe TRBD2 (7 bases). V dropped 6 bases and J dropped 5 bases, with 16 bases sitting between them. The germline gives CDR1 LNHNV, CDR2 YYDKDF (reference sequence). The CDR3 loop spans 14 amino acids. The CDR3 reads CATRTRGPGETQYF. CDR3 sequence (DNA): TGTGCCACCAGGACGCGGGGGCCGGGGGAGACCCAGTACTTC.

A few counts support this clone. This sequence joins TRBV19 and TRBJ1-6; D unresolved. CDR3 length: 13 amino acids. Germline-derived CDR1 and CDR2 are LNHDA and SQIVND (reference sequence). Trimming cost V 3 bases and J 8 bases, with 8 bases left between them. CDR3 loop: CASSIREDSPLHF. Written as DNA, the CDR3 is TGTGCCAGTAGTATCCGGGAGGATTCACCCCTCCACTTT.

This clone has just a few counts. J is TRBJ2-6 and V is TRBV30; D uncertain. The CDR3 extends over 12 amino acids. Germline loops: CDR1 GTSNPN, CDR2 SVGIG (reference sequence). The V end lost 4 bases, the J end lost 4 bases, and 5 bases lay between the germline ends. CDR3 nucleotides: TGTGCCTGGAATCTCGGGGCCAACGTCCTGACTTTC. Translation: CAWNLGANVLTF.

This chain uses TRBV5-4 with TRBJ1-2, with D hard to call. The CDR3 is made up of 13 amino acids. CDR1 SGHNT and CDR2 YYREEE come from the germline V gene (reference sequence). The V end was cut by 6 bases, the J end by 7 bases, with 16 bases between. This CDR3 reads CASKEIRQIGYTF. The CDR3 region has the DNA TGTGCCAGCAAGGAGATAAGGCAGATTGGCTACACCTTC.

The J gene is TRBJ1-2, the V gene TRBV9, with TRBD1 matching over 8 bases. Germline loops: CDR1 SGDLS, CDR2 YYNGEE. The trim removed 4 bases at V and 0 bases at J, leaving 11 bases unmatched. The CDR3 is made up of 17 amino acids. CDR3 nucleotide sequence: TGTGCCAGCAGCCCAGGACAGGGTTTGTGGGCTAACTATGGCTACACCTTC. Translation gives CASSPGQGLWANYGYTF.

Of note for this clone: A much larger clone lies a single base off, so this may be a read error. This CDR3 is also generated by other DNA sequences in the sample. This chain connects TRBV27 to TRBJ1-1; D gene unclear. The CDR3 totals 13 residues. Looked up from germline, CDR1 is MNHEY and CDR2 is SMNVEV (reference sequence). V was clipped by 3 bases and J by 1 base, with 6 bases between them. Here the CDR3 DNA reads TGTGCCAGCAGTTTCCGACAGAACACTGAAGCTTTCTTT. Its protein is CASSFRQNTEAFF.

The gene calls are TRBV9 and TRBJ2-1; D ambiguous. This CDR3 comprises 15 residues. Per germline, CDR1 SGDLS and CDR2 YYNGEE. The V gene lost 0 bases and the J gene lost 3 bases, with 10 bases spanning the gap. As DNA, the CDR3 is TGTGCCAGCAGCGTAGGGCAGGCCAACTACAATGAGCAGTTCTTC. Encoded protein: CASSVGQANYNEQFF.

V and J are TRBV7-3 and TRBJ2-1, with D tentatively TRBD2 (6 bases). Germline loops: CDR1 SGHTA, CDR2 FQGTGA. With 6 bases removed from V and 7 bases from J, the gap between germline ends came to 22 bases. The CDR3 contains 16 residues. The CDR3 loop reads CASSLLSGPPENEQFF. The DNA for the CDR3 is TGTGCCAGCAGTCTACTTAGCGGCCCTCCTGAGAATGAGCAGTTCTTC.

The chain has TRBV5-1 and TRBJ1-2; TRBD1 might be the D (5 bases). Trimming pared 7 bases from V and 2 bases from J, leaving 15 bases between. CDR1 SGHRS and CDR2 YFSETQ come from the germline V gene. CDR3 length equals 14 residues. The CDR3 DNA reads TGCGCCAGCGGGGGAAGTGGCACAAACTATGGCTACACCTTC. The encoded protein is CASGGSGTNYGYTF.

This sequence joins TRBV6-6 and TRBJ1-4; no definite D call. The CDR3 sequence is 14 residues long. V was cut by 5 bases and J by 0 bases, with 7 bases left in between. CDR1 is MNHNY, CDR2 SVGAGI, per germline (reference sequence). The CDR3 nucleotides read TGTGCCAGCAGTGTACGGGCAACTAATGAAAAACTGTTTTTT. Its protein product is CASSVRATNEKLFF.

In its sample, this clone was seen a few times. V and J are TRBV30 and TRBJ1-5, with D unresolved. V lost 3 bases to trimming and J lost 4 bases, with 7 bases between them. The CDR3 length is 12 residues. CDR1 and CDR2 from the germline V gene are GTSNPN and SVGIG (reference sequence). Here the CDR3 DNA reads TGTGCCTGGAGCGGGGTTAATCAGCCCCAGCATTTT. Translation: CAWSGVNQPQHF. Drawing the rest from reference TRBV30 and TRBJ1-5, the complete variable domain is SQTIHQWPATLVQPVGSPLSLECTVEGTSNPNLYWYRQAAGRGLQLLFYSVGIGQISSEVPQNLSASRPQDRQFILSSKKLLLSDSGFYLCAWSGVNQPQHFGDGTRLSIL.

The CDR3: CASSLTWQGSYGYTF. The CDR3 DNA sequence: TGTGCCAGCAGCTTAACTTGGCAGGGTAGCTATGGCTACACCTTC. V gene TRBV7-2 combines with J gene TRBJ1-2; TRBD1 might be the D (5 bases). CDR3 size: 15 residues. Trimming took 2 bases from V and 4 from J, leaving 14 bases between them. CDR1 is SGHTA and CDR2 is FQGNSA in the germline V gene.

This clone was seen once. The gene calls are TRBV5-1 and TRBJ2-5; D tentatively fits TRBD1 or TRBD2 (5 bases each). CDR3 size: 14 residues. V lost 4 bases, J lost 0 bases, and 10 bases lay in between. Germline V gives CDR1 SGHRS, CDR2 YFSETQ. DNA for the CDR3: TGCGCCAGCAGCAACCTGGGACACCAAGAGACCCAGTACTTC. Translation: CASSNLGHQETQYF.

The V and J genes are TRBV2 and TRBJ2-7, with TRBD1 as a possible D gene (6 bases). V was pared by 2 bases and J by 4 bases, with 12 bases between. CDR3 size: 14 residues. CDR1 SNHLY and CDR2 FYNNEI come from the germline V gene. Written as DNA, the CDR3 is TGTGCCAGCAGTGAAAGACAGGAAGGATACGAGCAGTACTTC. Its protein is CASSERQEGYEQYF.